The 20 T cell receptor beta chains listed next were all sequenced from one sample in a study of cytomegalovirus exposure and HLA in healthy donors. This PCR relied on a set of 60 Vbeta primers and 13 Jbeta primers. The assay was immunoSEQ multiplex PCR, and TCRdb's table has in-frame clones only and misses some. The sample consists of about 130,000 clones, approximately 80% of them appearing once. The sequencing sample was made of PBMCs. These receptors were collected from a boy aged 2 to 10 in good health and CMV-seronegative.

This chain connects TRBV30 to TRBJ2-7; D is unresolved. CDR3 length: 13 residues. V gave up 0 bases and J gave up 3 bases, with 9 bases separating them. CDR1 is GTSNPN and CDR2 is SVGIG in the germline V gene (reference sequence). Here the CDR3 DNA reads TGTGCCTGGAGTGTTACCGGTTTCTACGAGCAGTACTTC. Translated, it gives CAWSVTGFYEQYF.

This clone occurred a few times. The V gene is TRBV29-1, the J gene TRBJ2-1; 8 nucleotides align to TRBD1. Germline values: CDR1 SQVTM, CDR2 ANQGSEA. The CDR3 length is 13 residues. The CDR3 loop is CTLSGTGNNEQFF. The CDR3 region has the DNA TGCACCCTATCTGGGACAGGTAACAATGAGCAGTTCTTC.

The CDR3 DNA is TGCAGCGTCCCCGGGCCGGGAGGCTACACCTTC. As protein: CSVPGPGGYTF. This sequence joins TRBV29-1 and TRBJ1-2; D is undetermined. Germline V gives CDR1 SQVTM, CDR2 ANQGSEA. The CDR3 covers 11 residues. The germline V and J ends were trimmed by 6 bases and 8 bases, with 13 bases remaining between them.

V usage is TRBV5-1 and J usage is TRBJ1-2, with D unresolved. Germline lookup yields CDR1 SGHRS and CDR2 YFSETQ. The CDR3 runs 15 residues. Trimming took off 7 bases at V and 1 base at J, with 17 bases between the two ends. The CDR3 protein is CASSPAGVVNYGYTF. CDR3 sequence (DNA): TGCGCCAGCTCCCCGGCCGGGGTTGTTAACTATGGCTACACCTTC.

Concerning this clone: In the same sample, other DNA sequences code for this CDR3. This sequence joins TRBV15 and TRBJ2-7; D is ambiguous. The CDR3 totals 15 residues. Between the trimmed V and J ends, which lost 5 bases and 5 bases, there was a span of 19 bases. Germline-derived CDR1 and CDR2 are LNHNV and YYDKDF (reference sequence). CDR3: CATSAAGGPIDEQYV. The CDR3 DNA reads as TGTGCCACCAGCGCTGCTGGCGGTCCGATCGACGAGCAGTACGTC.

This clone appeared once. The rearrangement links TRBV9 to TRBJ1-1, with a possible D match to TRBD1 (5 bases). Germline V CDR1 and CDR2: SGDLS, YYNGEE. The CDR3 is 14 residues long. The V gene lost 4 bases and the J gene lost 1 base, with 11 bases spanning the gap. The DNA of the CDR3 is TGTGCCAGCAGCTTCGGAGGGACGAACACTGAAGCTTTCTTT. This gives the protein CASSFGGTNTEAFF.

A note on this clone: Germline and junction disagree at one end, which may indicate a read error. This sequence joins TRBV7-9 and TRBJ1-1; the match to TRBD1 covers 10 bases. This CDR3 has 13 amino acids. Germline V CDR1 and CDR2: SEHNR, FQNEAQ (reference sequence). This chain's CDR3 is CSSSPMGQGEAFF. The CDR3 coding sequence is TGTTCCAGCAGCCCGATGGGACAGGGGGAAGCTTTCTTT. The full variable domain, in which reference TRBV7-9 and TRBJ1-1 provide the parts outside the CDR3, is DTGVSQNPRHKITKRGQNVTFRCDPISEHNRLYWYRQTLGQGPEFLTYFQNEAQLEKSRLLSDRFSAERPKGSFSTLEIQRTEQGDSAMYLCSSSPMGQGEAFFGQGTRLTVV.

The CDR3 DNA is TGTGCCAGCCACGCGGGGGGGGGACGAGAGTTCTACTTC. Protein: CASHAGGGREFYF. V gene TRBV7-2 combines with J gene TRBJ2-7, with 9 bases lining up with TRBD2. CDR1 and CDR2 (germline): SGHTA, FQGNSA. J was trimmed by 13 bases and V by 8 bases; bases with no gene match: 15. The CDR3 consists of 13 residues.

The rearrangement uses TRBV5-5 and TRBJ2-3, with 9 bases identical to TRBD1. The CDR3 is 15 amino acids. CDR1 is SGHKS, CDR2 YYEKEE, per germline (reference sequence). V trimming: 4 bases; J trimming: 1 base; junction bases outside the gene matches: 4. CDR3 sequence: CASSTGGRGTDTQYF. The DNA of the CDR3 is TGTGCCAGCAGCACAGGGGGCCGCGGCACAGATACGCAGTATTTT.

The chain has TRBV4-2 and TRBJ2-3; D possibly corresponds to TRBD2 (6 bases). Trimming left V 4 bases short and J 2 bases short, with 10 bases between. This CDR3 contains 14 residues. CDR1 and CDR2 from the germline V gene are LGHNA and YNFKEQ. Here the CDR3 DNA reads TGTGCCAGCAGCCCGGGCGGGACCACAGATACGCAGTATTTT. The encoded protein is CASSPGGTTDTQYF.

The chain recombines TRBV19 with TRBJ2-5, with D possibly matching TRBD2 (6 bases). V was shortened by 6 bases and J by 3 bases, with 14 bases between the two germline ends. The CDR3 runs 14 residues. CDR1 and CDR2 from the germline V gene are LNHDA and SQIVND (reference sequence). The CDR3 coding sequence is TGTGCCAGTAGGACATGGACGGGGGAAGAGACCCAGTACTTC. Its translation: CASRTWTGEETQYF.

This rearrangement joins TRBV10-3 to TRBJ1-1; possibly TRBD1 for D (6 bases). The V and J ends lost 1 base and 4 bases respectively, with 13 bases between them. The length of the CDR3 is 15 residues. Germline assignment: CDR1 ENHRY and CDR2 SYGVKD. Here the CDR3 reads CAISEYYREGTEAFF. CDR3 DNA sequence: TGTGCCATCAGTGAGTACTACAGGGAGGGCACTGAAGCTTTCTTT.

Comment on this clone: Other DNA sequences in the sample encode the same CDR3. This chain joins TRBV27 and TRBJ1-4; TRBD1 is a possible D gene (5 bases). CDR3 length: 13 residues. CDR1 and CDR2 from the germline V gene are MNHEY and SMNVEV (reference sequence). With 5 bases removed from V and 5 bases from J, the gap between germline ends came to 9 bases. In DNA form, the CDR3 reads TGTGCCAGCAGTCTCAGACAGAATGAAAAACTGTTTTTT. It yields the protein CASSLRQNEKLFF.

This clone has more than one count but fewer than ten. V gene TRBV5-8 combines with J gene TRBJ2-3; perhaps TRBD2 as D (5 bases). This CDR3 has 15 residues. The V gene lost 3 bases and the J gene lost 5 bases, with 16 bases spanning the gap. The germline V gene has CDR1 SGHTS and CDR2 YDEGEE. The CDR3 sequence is CASSSDFAAGDTQYF. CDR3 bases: TGTGCCAGCAGCTCGGACTTCGCCGCGGGAGATACGCAGTATTTT.

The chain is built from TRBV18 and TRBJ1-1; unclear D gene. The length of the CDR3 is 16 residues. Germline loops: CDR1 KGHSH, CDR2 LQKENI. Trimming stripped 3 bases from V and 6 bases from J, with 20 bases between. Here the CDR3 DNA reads TGTGCCAGCTCACCCCATCCAGGCCAGGTGGGCGCTGAAGCTTTCTTT. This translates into CASSPHPGQVGAEAFF.

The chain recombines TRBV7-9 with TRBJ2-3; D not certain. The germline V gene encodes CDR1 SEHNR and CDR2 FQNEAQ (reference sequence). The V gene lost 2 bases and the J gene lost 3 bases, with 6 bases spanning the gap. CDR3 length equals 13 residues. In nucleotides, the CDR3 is TGTGCCAGCAGCTTAAGCGAAACAGATACGCAGTATTTT. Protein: CASSLSETDTQYF.

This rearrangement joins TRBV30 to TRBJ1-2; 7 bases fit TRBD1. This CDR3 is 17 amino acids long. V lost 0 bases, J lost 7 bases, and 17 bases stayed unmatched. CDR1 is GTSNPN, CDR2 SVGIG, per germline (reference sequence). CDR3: CAWSVWGIRWRGRGYTF. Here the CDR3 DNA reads TGTGCCTGGAGTGTATGGGGGATTCGGTGGAGGGGGCGTGGCTACACCTTC. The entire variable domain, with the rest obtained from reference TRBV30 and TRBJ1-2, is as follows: SQTIHQWPATLVQPVGSPLSLECTVEGTSNPNLYWYRQAAGRGLQLLFYSVGIGQISSEVPQNLSASRPQDRQFILSSKKLLLSDSGFYLCAWSVWGIRWRGRGYTFGSGTRLTVV.

The chain's CDR3 is CASSLLAGDYNEQFF. DNA of the CDR3: TGTGCCAGCAGCTTACTAGCGGGAGACTACAATGAGCAGTTCTTC. J is TRBJ2-1 and V is TRBV7-9; 10 bases line up with TRBD2. The CDR3 extends over 15 amino acids. The V segment lost 2 bases and the J segment 3 bases; nucleotides outside the gene matches: 1. CDR1 is SEHNR, CDR2 FQNEAQ, per germline (reference sequence).

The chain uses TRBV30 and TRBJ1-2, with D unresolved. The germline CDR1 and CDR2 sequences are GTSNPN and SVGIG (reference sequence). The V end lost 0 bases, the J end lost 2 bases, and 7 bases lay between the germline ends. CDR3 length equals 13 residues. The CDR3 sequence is CAWSVQTNYGYTF. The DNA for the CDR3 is TGTGCCTGGAGTGTACAGACAAACTATGGCTACACCTTC.

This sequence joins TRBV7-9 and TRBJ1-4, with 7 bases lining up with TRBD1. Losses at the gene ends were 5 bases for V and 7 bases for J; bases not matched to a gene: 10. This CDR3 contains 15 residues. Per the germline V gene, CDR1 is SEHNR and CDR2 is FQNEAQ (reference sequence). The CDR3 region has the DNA TGTGCCAGCAGCCATTCAGGGGGAAGGATTGAAAAACTGTTTTTT. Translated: CASSHSGGRIEKLFF. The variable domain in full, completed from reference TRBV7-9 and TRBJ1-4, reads DTGVSQNPRHKITKRGQNVTFRCDPISEHNRLYWYRQTLGQGPEFLTYFQNEAQLEKSRLLSDRFSAERPKGSFSTLEIQRTEQGDSAMYLCASSHSGGRIEKLFFGSGTQLSVL.